The 15 T cell receptor beta chains in this list originate from one sample, sequenced in a study of PD-L1 blockade in urothelial cancer. Sequencing was performed with immunoSEQ multiplex PCR; in TCRdb, only in-frame clones are kept and a portion is missing. The table includes roughly 56,000 clones, over 75% detected once. The input for sequencing was PBMCs, taken around atezolizumab (anti-PD-L1) treatment. The receptors originated from a man in his sixties or seventies with urothelial cancer.

This chain joins TRBV27 and TRBJ2-7; TRBD1 matches at 11 bases. This CDR3 has 16 residues. Germline V CDR1 and CDR2: MNHEY, SMNVEV (reference sequence). The ends lost 0 bases at V and 5 bases at J; junction bases unmatched: 6. CDR3 nucleotides: TGTGCCAGCAGTTTATCGGCGGGACAGGGGGACCACGAGCAGTACTTC. Its translation is CASSLSAGQGDHEQYF.

The chain's CDR3 is CASSFREGSSTDTQYF. The CDR3 DNA reads TGTGCCAGCAGCTTTCGGGAGGGGAGTAGCACAGATACGCAGTATTTT. The rearrangement joins TRBV9 to TRBJ2-3; 8 bases map to TRBD2. Germline V lookup: CDR1 SGDLS, CDR2 YYNGEE. V was pared by 4 bases and J by 0 bases, with 7 bases of the junction left unmatched. CDR3 length: 16 amino acids.

V gene TRBV30 combines with J gene TRBJ1-3; D ambiguous. V gave up 4 bases and J gave up 8 bases, with 12 bases separating them. The germline gives CDR1 GTSNPN, CDR2 SVGIG (reference sequence). The CDR3 sequence is 12 residues long. The CDR3 DNA reads TGTGCCTGGATCTATGGCGGATACACCATATATTTT. This sequence encodes CAWIYGGYTIYF.

This rearrangement joins TRBV27 to TRBJ2-7; TRBD2 matches at 13 bases. The J segment lost 5 bases and the V segment lost 0 bases, leaving 13 bases of the junction unmatched. CDR1 is MNHEY, CDR2 SMNVEV, per germline (reference sequence). The CDR3 is made up of 19 amino acids. CDR3 loop: CASSLSDGTLAGGPHEQYF. CDR3 nucleotide sequence: TGTGCCAGCAGTTTATCGGACGGAACACTAGCGGGAGGGCCCCACGAGCAGTACTTC.

The chain uses TRBV2 and TRBJ2-1, with TRBD1 identical over 8 bases. The CDR3 consists of 15 residues. The V gene end was trimmed by 6 bases and the J gene end by 2 bases; junction bases not matched to a gene: 6. CDR1 and CDR2 (germline): SNHLY, FYNNEI. CDR3 sequence: CASRVGQGPYNEQFF. The CDR3 DNA sequence: TGTGCCAGCAGAGTCGGACAGGGACCCTACAATGAGCAGTTCTTC.

This rearrangement joins TRBV11-3 to TRBJ2-1; TRBD2 is a possible D gene (6 bases). The CDR3 sequence is 15 residues long. Trimming pared 3 bases from V and 0 bases from J, leaving 9 bases between. Germline loops: CDR1 SGHNT, CDR2 YENEEA. CDR3 protein: CASSFAGSSYNEQFF. The CDR3 nucleotides read TGTGCCAGCAGCTTCGCGGGGAGCTCCTACAATGAGCAGTTCTTC.

The chain recombines TRBV19 with TRBJ1-1; D perhaps matches TRBD1 (5 bases). From germline, CDR1 is LNHDA and CDR2 SQIVND (reference sequence). CDR3 length: 14 residues. Trimming pared 5 bases from V and 5 bases from J, leaving 15 bases between. The DNA for the CDR3 is TGTGCCAGTAGTCACAGGAGCCGAACTACTGAAGCTTTCTTT. Residues: CASSHRSRTTEAFF. Supplemented by reference TRBV19 and TRBJ1-1, the full variable domain reads DGGITQSPKYLFRKEGQNVTLSCEQNLNHDAMYWYRQDPGQGLRLIYYSQIVNDFQKGDIAEGYSVSREKKESFPLTVTSAQKNPTAFYLCASSHRSRTTEAFFGQGTRLTVV.

The J gene is TRBJ2-2, the V gene TRBV2, with D perhaps TRBD1 (6 bases). The ends were cut back, 8 bases at V and 2 bases at J, with 12 bases in the middle. Germline assignment: CDR1 SNHLY and CDR2 FYNNEI. There are 14 residues in the CDR3. CDR3 nucleotides: TGTGCCAGCCGGTTGGACAGAAACACCGGGGAGCTGTTTTTT. Its translation is CASRLDRNTGELFF.

The rearrangement joins TRBV5-1 to TRBJ1-4; the D is unclear. CDR3 length equals 14 residues. Deletions cut 5 bases from V and 4 bases from J, with 12 bases between. Germline V gene sequence: CDR1 SGHRS, CDR2 YFSETQ. CDR3 DNA: TGCGCCAGCAGACTGGGAGACCTTAATGAAAAACTGTTTTTT. The encoded protein is CASRLGDLNEKLFF.

The CDR3 region is CASSGGLANEQYF. DNA for the CDR3: TGTGCCAGCAGTGGGGGACTAGCCAACGAGCAGTACTTC. The chain joins TRBV2 to TRBJ2-7; 9 bases align to TRBD2. V lost 4 bases, J lost 5 bases, and 3 bases stayed unmatched. Looked up from germline, CDR1 is SNHLY and CDR2 is FYNNEI. The CDR3 consists of 13 residues.

The CDR3 spells CASSLDARTDTQYF. The CDR3 DNA reads TGTGCCAGCAGCTTAGATGCCCGGACAGATACGCAGTATTTT. The J gene is TRBJ2-3, the V gene TRBV7-2; D remains ambiguous. V was trimmed by 1 base and J by 3 bases, leaving 8 bases between them. Germline CDR1 reads SGHTA; CDR2 reads FQGNSA. CDR3 length equals 14 residues.

The chain recombines TRBV6-1 with TRBJ1-5; 7 bases align to TRBD1. V was clipped by 4 bases and J by 0 bases; unmatched bases: 3. The CDR3 loop spans 15 amino acids. Germline CDR1 reads MNHNS; CDR2 reads SASEGT. Here the CDR3 reads CASSGGTDSNQPQHF. DNA for the CDR3: TGTGCCAGCAGTGGTGGGACAGATAGCAATCAGCCCCAGCATTTT.

V and J are TRBV7-9 and TRBJ2-2, with 12 nucleotides matching TRBD2. Unmatched junction bases numbered 10, after V lost 4 bases and J lost 1 base. Germline V lookup: CDR1 SEHNR, CDR2 FQNEAQ (reference sequence). The CDR3 length is 19 residues. The CDR3 loop reads CASSSSLGLAGRNTGELFF. Written as DNA, the CDR3 is TGTGCCAGCAGCTCGTCCCTTGGACTAGCGGGGCGGAACACCGGGGAGCTGTTTTTT. The full variable domain, its missing parts supplied by reference TRBV7-9 and TRBJ2-2, is DTGVSQNPRHKITKRGQNVTFRCDPISEHNRLYWYRQTLGQGPEFLTYFQNEAQLEKSRLLSDRFSAERPKGSFSTLEIQRTEQGDSAMYLCASSSSLGLAGRNTGELFFGEGSRLTVL.

The J gene is TRBJ2-7, the V gene TRBV6-5; 7 positions agree with TRBD2. Germline trimming cut 8 bases from V and 2 bases from J; bases unmatched to any gene: 6. The germline gives CDR1 MNHEY, CDR2 SVGAGI. CDR3 length equals 13 residues. The CDR3 region is CASSREATYEQYF. DNA for the CDR3: TGTGCCAGCTCCCGGGAGGCAACCTACGAGCAGTACTTC.

This clone has a single count. The V gene is TRBV4-1, the J gene TRBJ2-7; D perhaps matches TRBD1 (6 bases). Germline-derived CDR1 and CDR2 are MGHRA and YSYEKL. V was pared by 3 bases and J by 6 bases, with 15 bases between. The CDR3 runs 14 residues. The CDR3 region has the DNA TGCGCCAGCAGCCATGCCCAGGGGACCAGCGAGCAGTACTTC. Its translation: CASSHAQGTSEQYF.